This TCR beta chain originates from a study of shared T cell receptors in the human thymus. CDR1 is MNHNY, CDR2 SVGAGI, per germline (reference sequence). The V segment lost 5 bases and the J segment 4 bases; nucleotides outside the gene matches: 7. This CDR3 spans 16 amino acids. The assay was immunoSEQ multiplex PCR, and TCRdb's table has in-frame clones only and misses some. The sample has approximately 580,000 clones, approximately 80% seen once; the top ten hold more than 0.01%. This same sample was also taken into another study, of human thymus T cells.

The chain recombines TRBV6-6 with TRBJ1-4, with 10 positions matching TRBD1. Sequencing was carried out using thymocytes. This TCR derives from a boy under three years old with a congenital heart defect. The CDR3 DNA follows: TGTGCCAGCAGTCCCCGACAGGGGGCGAATAATGAAAAACTGTTTTTT. Translation gives CASSPRQGANNEKLFF.